These T cell receptor beta chains were read from a single sample in a study of blood T cell repertoires in COVID-19. Using immunoSEQ multiplex PCR, the repertoire was profiled, and TCRdb retains in-frame clones only, with some absent. The table lists around 200,000 clones, more than 80% of them singletons. Sequenced input: PBMCs or T cells enriched from blood (not recorded which). Receptors originate from a man aged 40-55 years who had recovered from COVID-19. Both conserved end residues are part of each CDR3. The order of the fields is D gene, V gene, J gene, CDR3 length, clone size, CDR3 protein, CDR3 DNA. D genes are given only for firm matches. The size of a clone is reported for some rows only, either as once, few or many, or as a class for expanded clones.

NA	TRBV28	TRBJ1-5	18	NA	CASSPPLRQTDSNQPQHF	TGTGCCAGCAGTCCCCCTTTACGGCAGACTGATAGCAATCAGCCCCAGCATTTT
NA	TRBV5-1	TRBJ2-7	18	NA	CASSLALRGGLTLYEQYF	TGCGCCAGCAGCTTGGCTCTGCGGGGAGGCCTCACTCTCTACGAGCAGTACTTC
TRBD2	TRBV5-1	TRBJ2-2	17	NA	CASSTLLAGRATGELFF	TGCGCCAGCAGCACCTTACTAGCGGGGCGGGCCACCGGGGAGCTGTTTTTT
TRBD1	TRBV5-1	TRBJ1-2	15	NA	CASSLALTGPYGYTF	TGCGCCAGCAGCTTGGCCCTGACAGGGCCCTATGGCTACACCTTC
TRBD2	TRBV27	TRBJ2-1	15	NA	CASSRGASGTDEQFF	TGTGCCAGCAGCCGGGGGGCTAGCGGGACGGATGAGCAGTTCTTC
NA	TRBV24-1	TRBJ1-1	18	NA	CATSDLPFQLEMNTEAFF	TGTGCCACCAGTGATTTGCCGTTTCAACTCGAAATGAACACTGAAGCTTTCTTT
TRBD2	TRBV7-3	TRBJ2-7	15	NA	CASSLFGTSDYEQYF	TGTGCCAGCAGCTTATTCGGGACTAGCGACTACGAGCAGTACTTC
NA	TRBV12-5	TRBJ2-2	17	NA	CASGSTVRTLNTGELFF	TGTGCTAGTGGTTCAACGGTCAGGACACTAAACACCGGGGAGCTGTTTTTT
TRBD1	TRBV11-3	TRBJ1-3	16	NA	CASSPRTGVTGNTIYF	TGTGCCAGCAGCCCCAGAACAGGGGTAACTGGAAACACCATATATTTT
NA	TRBV19	TRBJ1-1	15	few	CASTRDTIRRTEAFF	TGTGCCAGTACAAGGGACACAATTCGGAGGACTGAAGCTTTCTTT
NA	TRBV21-1	TRBJ2-7	17	NA	CASSNTMRGRACYEQYF	TGTGCCAGCAGCAATACGATGCGGGGCAGGGCCTGCTACGAGCAGTACTTC
TRBD1	TRBV15	TRBJ2-2	17	NA	CATSTDRGQGKTGELFF	TGTGCCACCAGCACCGACAGGGGGCAGGGGAAGACCGGGGAGCTGTTTTTT
NA	TRBV7-6	TRBJ1-1	15	many	CASSLISGFNTEAFF	TGTGCCAGCAGCTTAATTTCAGGGTTTAACACTGAAGCTTTCTTT
TRBD2	TRBV2	TRBJ2-1	17	NA	CASRELAGGPKSNEQFF	TGTGCCAGCAGGGAACTAGCGGGGGGCCCAAAGTCTAATGAGCAGTTCTTC
NA	TRBV28	TRBJ2-2	17	once	CASSLWGRTSNTGELFF	TGTGCCAGCAGTTTATGGGGCCGAACCTCGAACACCGGGGAGCTGTTTTTT
TRBD1	TRBV5-1	TRBJ2-3	13	NA	CASSLRQGDTQYF	TGCGCCAGCAGCTTAAGACAGGGCGATACGCAGTATTTT